The present TCR beta chain was sequenced within a study of radiotherapy plus CTLA-4 blockade in lung cancer. Study-wide results and caveats: In blood, tumor-derived TCR clones expanded after radiotherapy plus ipilimumab.

The protocol was immunoSEQ multiplex PCR, while the TCRdb copy is restricted to in-frame clones and leaves out a portion. The sample contains some 60,000 clones, 70% to 80% of which appear only once. To note about this clone: Its antigen is unknown.

This clonotype originated in a human donor with non-small cell lung cancer who had a complete response to radiotherapy plus ipilimumab. The sample here was peripheral blood, taken from a patient treated with radiotherapy plus ipilimumab.

The CDR3 region is CASRQNYGYTF. The CDR3 DNA reads as TGTGCCAGTCGACAGAACTATGGCTACACCTTC. This sequence joins TRBV6-1 and TRBJ1-2, with D perhaps matching TRBD1 (5 bases). This CDR3 spans 11 amino acids. Germline values: CDR1 MNHNS, CDR2 SASEGT. V was trimmed by 9 bases and J by 2 bases, leaving 7 bases between them.